This paragraph reports one T cell receptor (beta chain). This entry comes from a study of blood T cell repertoires in COVID-19. Study summary: The United States, Italy and Spain were the sources of the acute and convalescent COVID-19 samples. PBMCs, B-cell-depleted T cells, or T cells provided the cDNA or gDNA that made up the material.

There are 15 residues in the CDR3. After removal of 2 bases from V and 10 bases from J, the junction contained 10 bases not matched to a gene. CDR1 LGHNA and CDR2 YSLEER come from the germline V gene. Per the authors' pipeline: Quantification of nucleated cells was approximated via reference gene primer amplification. TCRdb's table, derived via immunoSEQ multiplex PCR, lists solely in-frame clones and lacks some. That table gives V, J and clone size, and the DNA gave D and trimming. Counted here are about 280,000 clones, approximately 85% occurring once; the ten biggest clones make up 5% to 6.5%. The sequence was obtained from a man aged 45-60 years with active or convalescent COVID-19. The sequenced sample was peripheral blood. The chain employs TRBV4-3 and TRBJ1-1; 10 nucleotides line up with TRBD1. The CDR3 region is CASSQPGQGILAAFF. The CDR3 DNA is TGCGCCAGCAGCCAACCGGGACAGGGGATTCTGGCAGCTTTCTTT.